This TCR beta chain came from a study of OX40 agonist ivuxolimab in advanced cancers. Overall study results and limits: Compared with CD4+, CD8+ T cells on average had more expanded clones.

Assay: immunoSEQ multiplex PCR; the TCRdb copy retains only in-frame clones and omits some. The profile shows over 150,000 clones, roughly 92% of them singletons. Trimming removed 2 bases from V and 0 bases from J; junction bases left unmatched: 9. The V gene's germline CDR1 is LNHDA and CDR2 SQIVND (reference sequence). The CDR3 has 18 amino acids. Blood was sampled at baseline, cycle 4 day 1, and cycle 7 day 1. As for this clone: Its antigen is unknown.

The source was CD4+ or CD8+ T cells sorted from blood, collected in a trial of the OX40 agonist ivuxolimab. The receptor was derived from an adult with an advanced solid tumor such as melanoma, head and neck, liver or kidney cancer. The chain joins TRBV19 to TRBJ2-7; 11 bases are a match to TRBD2. The CDR3 sequence: CASSIRSIAGGTSYEQYF. The DNA of the CDR3 is TGTGCCAGTAGTATAAGATCCATAGCGGGAGGGACCTCCTACGAGCAGTACTTC.